This passage covers 27 T cell receptor beta chains from one sample sequenced in a study of spatial heterogeneity in lung cancer (dated by TCRdb to between 2018 and 2021). The library was prepared using 5' RACE. The sample was run on a NextSeq 500. TCRdb itself trimmed the public reads at Q25 with fastp, ran MiXCR and retained productive beta chains. CDR3 protein sequences are deduplicated, and each keeps its most common genes and DNA. The sample table contains about 25,000 distinct CDR3 sequences; only one count was recorded for 7% of them. The top ten clonotypes cover over 11% of the sample. What the time point label conveys for this sample: sample taken at primary tumor resection. Sequenced material: PBMCs, taken at surgery. These receptors were taken from a male donor with early-stage non-small cell lung cancer.

In this sample, this clonotype turned up many times. The V call is TRBV5-1, the J call TRBJ2-3; 9 positions agree with TRBD2. CDR1 is SGHRS, CDR2 YFSETQ, per germline. J gave up 5 bases and V 0 bases, and 7 bases lay outside the gene matches. This CDR3 region has 16 residues. The CDR3 reads CASSLARGGAKDTQYF. The CDR3 bases are TGCGCCAGCAGCTTGGCCCGCGGGGGGGCTAAAGATACGCAGTATTTT.

This clonotype was found a few times. The V and J genes are TRBV2 and TRBJ1-5; no firm D call. This CDR3 has 15 amino acids. Germline CDR1 reads SNHLY; CDR2 reads FYNNEI. V was cut by 0 bases and J by 6 bases, with 12 bases left in between. The CDR3 sequence: CASSEAQGLGQPQHF. In DNA, the CDR3 is TGTGCCAGCAGTGAAGCGCAAGGTTTGGGTCAGCCCCAGCATTTT.

This chain connects TRBV12-3 or TRBV12-4 to TRBJ1-4; 9 positions agree with TRBD1. After removal of 6 bases from V and 8 bases from J, the junction contained 7 bases not matched to a gene. The CDR3 is 14 residues long. Written as DNA, the CDR3 is TGTGCCAGCAGGGAGGGACAGGGACGAGAAAAACTGTTTTTT. Its protein product is CASREGQGREKLFF.

This clonotype is medium-sized. This chain uses TRBV10-3 with TRBJ2-2; D gene unclear. V was shortened by 4 bases and J by 1 base, with 4 bases between the two germline ends. In germline, CDR1 is ENHRY, CDR2 SYGVKD. The CDR3 is 13 residues long. In DNA form, the CDR3 reads TGTGCCATCAGTGGGGAGAACACCGGGGAGCTGTTTTTT. Translating it yields CAISGENTGELFF.

The J gene is TRBJ2-2, the V gene TRBV5-4, with D perhaps matching TRBD1 (6 bases). Looked up from germline, CDR1 is SGHNT and CDR2 is YYREEE (reference sequence). V lost 5 bases and J 2 bases, leaving 10 bases between the germline ends. CDR3 length: 14 residues. The CDR3 spells CASRTGHNTGELFF. Written as DNA, the CDR3 is TGTGCCAGCAGAACGGGACACAACACCGGGGAGCTGTTTTTT.

Only a few counts were recorded for this clonotype. The J gene is TRBJ2-5, the V gene TRBV9, with a possible D match to TRBD2 (5 bases). This CDR3 region has 14 residues. V was trimmed by 4 bases and J by 7 bases, leaving 17 bases between them. CDR1 is SGDLS, CDR2 YYNGEE, per germline. The CDR3 DNA reads TGTGCCAGCAGCCCCCGAGGGCAATCAGTGACCCAGTACTTC. This translates into CASSPRGQSVTQYF.

This clonotype was recorded many times. This chain links TRBV6-4 with TRBJ2-3; no definite D call. The germline V gene encodes CDR1 MRHNA and CDR2 SNTAGT. The CDR3 spans 12 residues. The germline V and J ends were trimmed by 6 bases and 0 bases, with 4 bases remaining between them. The chain's CDR3 is CASRGSTDTQYF. CDR3 in DNA: TGTGCCAGCAGGGGTAGCACAGATACGCAGTATTTT.

This clonotype has ten or more counts. This rearrangement joins TRBV5-1 to TRBJ1-2, with a tentative D call TRBD1 (5 bases). Trimming shortened V by 0 bases and J by 4 bases, and 13 bases separated the two germline ends. The CDR3 sequence is 15 residues long. From germline, CDR1 is SGHRS and CDR2 YFSETQ. The CDR3 bases are TGCGCCAGCAGCTTGGAACCGTCCAGGGTCTATGGCTACACCTTC. It yields the protein CASSLEPSRVYGYTF.

This clonotype was recorded at least ten times. The chain carries TRBV15 and TRBJ2-5; 8 bases agree with TRBD2. The J segment lost 0 bases and the V segment lost 0 bases, leaving 0 bases of the junction unmatched. CDR1 LNHNV and CDR2 YYDKDF come from the germline V gene (reference sequence). The CDR3 sequence is 15 residues long. The CDR3 is CATSRDSGNQETQYF. The CDR3 DNA sequence: TGTGCCACCAGCAGAGATAGCGGGAACCAAGAGACCCAGTACTTC.

This clonotype came up many times. V is TRBV28 and J is TRBJ1-1, with D possibly matching TRBD1 (5 bases). Germline V CDR1 and CDR2: MDHEN, SYDVKM. The CDR3 is 17 amino acids. V was clipped by 1 base and J by 4 bases, with 19 bases between them. This CDR3 is CASSLSPPRQGSTEAFF. The DNA of the CDR3 is TGTGCCAGCAGTTTATCCCCCCCTCGGCAGGGTTCCACTGAAGCTTTCTTT.

In its sample, this clonotype was seen a few times. The chain carries TRBV18 and TRBJ1-3; 8 bases fit TRBD1. J gave up 2 bases and V 4 bases, and 4 bases lay outside the gene matches. Germline-derived CDR1 and CDR2 are KGHSH and LQKENI. This CDR3 spans 15 amino acids. For the CDR3, the DNA is TGTGCCAGCTCACACGGGACAGGACCTGGAAACACCATATATTTT. Its protein is CASSHGTGPGNTIYF.

This clonotype was detected many times. This sequence joins TRBV24-1 and TRBJ1-1, with D unresolved. Trimming cost V 1 base and J 0 bases, with 2 bases left between them. The CDR3 is made up of 13 amino acids. The V gene's germline CDR1 is KGHDR and CDR2 SFDVKD. The CDR3, as DNA: TGTGCCACCAGTGATTTTATGAACACTGAAGCTTTCTTT. Encoded protein: CATSDFMNTEAFF.

This clonotype was counted ten times or more. This rearrangement joins TRBV5-1 to TRBJ2-7; D uncertain. Germline V gene data show CDR1 as SGHRS and CDR2 as YFSETQ. CDR3 length: 13 residues. V was clipped by 0 bases and J by 0 bases, with 4 bases between them. The CDR3 here is CASSLDISYEQYV. CDR3 sequence (DNA): TGCGCCAGCAGCTTGGACATCTCCTACGAGCAGTACGTC.

This chain uses TRBV10-3 with TRBJ2-3, with D unclear. This CDR3 contains 14 residues. CDR1 is ENHRY, CDR2 SYGVKD, per germline. V was clipped by 6 bases and J by 0 bases, with 10 bases between them. The CDR3 bases are TGTGCCATCAGGGAATCGGGTAGCACAGATACGCAGTATTTT. Translating it yields CAIRESGSTDTQYF.

Turning to this clonotype: This sequence may be a read error, since a much larger clone differs from it by one base. The chain carries TRBV18 and TRBJ2-5; D possibly corresponds to TRBD2 (5 bases). The CDR3 runs to 15 residues. Germline V gene data show CDR1 as KGHSH and CDR2 as LQKENI. V gave up 2 bases and J gave up 5 bases, with 15 bases separating them. As DNA, the CDR3 is TGTGCCAGCTCACCAAGTAGCGAGAGAGGTGAGACCCAGTACTTC. Amino acid sequence: CASSPSSERGETQYF.

This clonotype was detected a few times. CDR3 DNA sequence: TGTGCCAGCAGTTTGGACGTTCGGAGGAATCTTCCCGGGGAGCTGTTTTTT. This translates into CASSLDVRRNLPGELFF. The rearrangement joins TRBV12-3 or TRBV12-4 to TRBJ2-2; D is possibly TRBD2 (5 bases). The V end was cut by 3 bases, the J end by 6 bases, with 20 bases between. This CDR3 has 17 residues.

This clonotype was seen many times. This chain connects TRBV28 to TRBJ2-7; TRBD1 matches 10 bases. The V segment lost 6 bases and the J segment 0 bases; nucleotides outside the gene matches: 8. The CDR3 is made up of 16 amino acids. Germline V CDR1 and CDR2: MDHEN, SYDVKM. Written as DNA, the CDR3 is TGTGCCAGCAGCGGTGGGGGACAGGGGATCTCCTACGAGCAGTACTTC. Translation gives CASSGGGQGISYEQYF.

This clonotype turned up a few times. The gene calls are TRBV5-5 and TRBJ2-3; tentative D call: TRBD2 (5 bases). Trimming took 2 bases from V and 6 from J, leaving 7 bases between them. Germline V gene data show CDR1 as SGHKS and CDR2 as YYEKEE (reference sequence). The CDR3 spans 12 residues. In DNA, the CDR3 is TGTGCCAGCAGCTTATCTAGCGATACGCAGTATTTT. Its protein product is CASSLSSDTQYF.

A few counts support this clonotype. The chain is built from TRBV7-8 and TRBJ2-3; 10 bases match TRBD1. CDR3 length: 20 residues. V dropped 3 bases and J dropped 6; count of bases not matched to a gene: 21. Germline CDR1 and CDR2: SGHVS and FQNEAQ. The CDR3 loop is CASSFATVVRDRGVWDTQYF. The CDR3 nucleotides are TGTGCCAGCAGCTTCGCCACCGTCGTCCGGGACAGGGGCGTCTGGGATACGCAGTATTTT.

This clonotype was detected a few times. The chain joins TRBV4-3 to TRBJ2-6; no reliable D call. V gave up 0 bases and J gave up 4 bases, with 7 bases separating them. CDR1 is LGHNA and CDR2 is YSLEER in the germline V gene. The CDR3 length is 15 residues. CDR3 protein: CASSQEGFGANVLTF. Here the CDR3 DNA reads TGCGCCAGCAGCCAAGAAGGGTTCGGGGCCAACGTCCTGACTTTC.

This clonotype has a count of ten or more. The chain combines TRBV3-1 with TRBJ1-2, with 8 bases that match TRBD1. The germline CDR1 and CDR2 sequences are LGHDT and YNNKEL (reference sequence). Trimming removed 1 base from V and 2 bases from J; junction bases left unmatched: 3. This CDR3 region has 15 residues. The CDR3 protein is CASSQAGGGNYGYTF. The CDR3 region has the DNA TGTGCCAGCAGCCAAGCAGGGGGCGGAAACTATGGCTACACCTTC.

This clonotype qualifies as medium-sized. The chain combines TRBV5-1 with TRBJ1-1; D perhaps matches TRBD1 (5 bases). CDR1 and CDR2 from the germline V gene are SGHRS and YFSETQ. The CDR3 runs 16 residues. The V gene lost 6 bases and the J gene lost 1 base, with 19 bases spanning the gap. For the CDR3, the DNA is TGCGCCAGCACCTATAGGGCGGGGACGGGGAACACTGAAGCTTTCTTT. This gives the protein CASTYRAGTGNTEAFF. Combining the CDR3 with reference TRBV5-1 and TRBJ1-1 gives the whole variable domain KAGVTQTPRYLIKTRGQQVTLSCSPISGHRSVSWYQQTPGQGLQFLFEYFSETQRNKGNFPGRFSGRQFSNSRSEMNVSTLELGDSALYLCASTYRAGTGNTEAFFGQGTRLTVV.

This clonotype is medium-sized in the sample. The chain employs TRBV7-2 and TRBJ2-3; 7 positions match TRBD2. Germline CDR1 is SGHTA and CDR2 is FQGNSA. The CDR3 covers 15 residues. The junction had 5 bases not matched to a gene; V was cut back by 2 bases and J by 3 bases. As DNA, the CDR3 is TGTGCCAGCAGCTTACTCGGGAGGCATACAGATACGCAGTATTTT. Amino acids: CASSLLGRHTDTQYF.

Only a few counts were recorded for this clonotype. The chain is built from TRBV4-1 and TRBJ2-7; no clear D. Germline loops: CDR1 MGHRA, CDR2 YSYEKL. This CDR3 is built from 13 residues. Trimming took 6 bases from V and 3 from J, leaving 12 bases between them. The DNA of the CDR3 is TGCGCCAGCAGAGCCCCTGACGGCTACGAGCAGTACTTC. Encoded protein: CASRAPDGYEQYF.

This clonotype was seen ten or more times. V is TRBV11-2 and J is TRBJ2-5; 7 bases are shared with TRBD2. CDR1 is SGHAT, CDR2 FQNNGV, per germline. V shed 2 bases, J shed 3 bases, and the junction held 0 bases outside the gene matches. CDR3 size: 13 residues. The DNA of the CDR3 is TGTGCCAGCAGCTTACTAGCGGAAGAGACCCAGTACTTC. Translating gives CASSLLAEETQYF.

This clonotype appeared many times. This chain connects TRBV23-1 to TRBJ2-7; a weak D match, TRBD1 (5 bases). TRBV23-1 is labeled an ORF, and its function is uncertain. The CDR3 consists of 12 residues. Deletions cut 8 bases from V and 5 bases from J, with 13 bases between. The CDR3 bases are TGCGCCAGCTGGGGCAGGGTGAACGAGCAGTACTTC. Translation gives CASWGRVNEQYF.

This clonotype was found a few times. The chain recombines TRBV20-1 with TRBJ2-1; unclear D gene. Trimming pared 6 bases from V and 5 bases from J, leaving 11 bases between. CDR3 length: 12 residues. Germline loops: CDR1 DFQATT, CDR2 SNEGSKA (reference sequence). The CDR3 region has the DNA TGCAGTGCCCACCTAAGAGACAATGAGCAGTTCTTC. Translation: CSAHLRDNEQFF.